What follows describes a single T cell receptor (beta chain). In germline, CDR1 is SGHTA, CDR2 FQGNSA. Trimming stripped 3 bases from V and 4 bases from J, with 13 bases between. The CDR3 loop spans 15 amino acids. Profiled with immunoSEQ multiplex PCR; TCRdb holds only in-frame clones, not every one. This sample has roughly 60,000 clones, with about 90% found just once. The sample is drawn from a study of T cell changes during pregnancy in multiple sclerosis. Specimen: CD4+ T cells from peripheral blood mononuclear cells, collected in the first trimester of pregnancy. The sequence was obtained from a female donor with multiple sclerosis, enrolled in a pregnancy study. This chain links TRBV7-2 with TRBJ1-5; possible D gene TRBD1, 5 bases. In DNA, the CDR3 is TGTGCCAGCAGCTTGGAAAGGGGTCTAAATCAGCCCCAGCATTTT. Its translation: CASSLERGLNQPQHF.